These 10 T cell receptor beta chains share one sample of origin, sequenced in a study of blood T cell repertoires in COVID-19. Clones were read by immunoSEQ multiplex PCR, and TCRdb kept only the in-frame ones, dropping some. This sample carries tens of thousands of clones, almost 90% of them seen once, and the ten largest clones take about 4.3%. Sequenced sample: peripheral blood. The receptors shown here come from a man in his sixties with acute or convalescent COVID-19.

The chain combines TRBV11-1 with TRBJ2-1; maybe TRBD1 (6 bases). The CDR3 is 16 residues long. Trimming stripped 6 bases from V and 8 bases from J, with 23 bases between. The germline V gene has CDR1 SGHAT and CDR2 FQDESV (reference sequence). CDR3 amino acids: CASRTSGDRMDYEQFF. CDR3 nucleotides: TGTGCCAGCAGAACGTCCGGAGACAGGATGGATTATGAGCAGTTCTTC.

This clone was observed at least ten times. Here the CDR3 DNA reads TGCGCCAGCAGCCCGACAGGGAATAGCAATCAGCCCCAGCATTTT. Translation gives CASSPTGNSNQPQHF. The V gene is TRBV5-1, the J gene TRBJ1-5; TRBD1 matches 7 bases. The trim removed 4 bases at V and 0 bases at J, leaving 4 bases unmatched. The CDR3 contains 15 residues. Germline lookup yields CDR1 SGHRS and CDR2 YFSETQ. The full variable domain, in which reference TRBV5-1 and TRBJ1-5 provide the parts outside the CDR3, is KAGVTQTPRYLIKTRGQQVTLSCSPISGHRSVSWYQQTPGQGLQFLFEYFSETQRNKGNFPGRFSGRQFSNSRSEMNVSTLELGDSALYLCASSPTGNSNQPQHFGDGTRLSIL.

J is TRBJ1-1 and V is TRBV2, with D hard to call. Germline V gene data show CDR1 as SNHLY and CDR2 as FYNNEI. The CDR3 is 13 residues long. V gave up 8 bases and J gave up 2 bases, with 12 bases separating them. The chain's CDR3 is CASCESSNTEAFF. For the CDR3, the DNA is TGTGCCAGCTGCGAATCCTCCAACACTGAAGCTTTCTTT.

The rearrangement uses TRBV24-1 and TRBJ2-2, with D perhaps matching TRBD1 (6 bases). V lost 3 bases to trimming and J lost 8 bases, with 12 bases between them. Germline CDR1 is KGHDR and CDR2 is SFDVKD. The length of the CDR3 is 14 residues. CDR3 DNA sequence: TGTGCCACCAGTGATAACAGGGTTGCGGGGGAGCTGTTTTTT. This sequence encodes CATSDNRVAGELFF.

CDR3 in amino acids: CASSEAGTVGSPLHF. The CDR3 nucleotides are TGTGCCAGCAGTGAAGCGGGGACAGTTGGTTCACCCCTCCACTTT. V and J are TRBV6-1 and TRBJ1-6; 7 bases are shared with TRBD1. The CDR3 contains 15 residues. Trimming removed 0 bases from V and 9 bases from J; junction bases left unmatched: 5. Germline CDR1 and CDR2: MNHNS and SASEGT.

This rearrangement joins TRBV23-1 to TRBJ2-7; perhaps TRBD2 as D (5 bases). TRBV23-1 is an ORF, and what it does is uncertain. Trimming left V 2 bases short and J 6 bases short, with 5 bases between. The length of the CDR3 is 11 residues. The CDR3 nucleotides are TGCGCCAGCAGTCAAGGGAGCGAGCAGTACTTC. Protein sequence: CASSQGSEQYF.

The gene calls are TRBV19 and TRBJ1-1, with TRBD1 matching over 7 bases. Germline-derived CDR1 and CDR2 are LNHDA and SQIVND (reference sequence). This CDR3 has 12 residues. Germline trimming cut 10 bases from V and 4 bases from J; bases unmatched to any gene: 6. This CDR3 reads CATLQGGTEAFF. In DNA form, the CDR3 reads TGTGCCACCCTCCAGGGGGGCACTGAAGCTTTCTTT.

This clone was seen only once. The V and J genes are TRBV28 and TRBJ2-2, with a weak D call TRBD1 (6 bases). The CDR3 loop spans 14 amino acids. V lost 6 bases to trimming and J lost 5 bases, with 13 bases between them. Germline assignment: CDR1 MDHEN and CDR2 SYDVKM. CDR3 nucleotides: TGTGCCAGCAGCGTCCCCAGGGGTACCGGGGAGCTGTTTTTT. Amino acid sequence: CASSVPRGTGELFF.

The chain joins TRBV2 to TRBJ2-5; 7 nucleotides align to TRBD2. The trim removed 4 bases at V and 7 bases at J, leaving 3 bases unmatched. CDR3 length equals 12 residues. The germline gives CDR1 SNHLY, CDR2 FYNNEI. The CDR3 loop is CASSGGRGTQYF. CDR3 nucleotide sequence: TGTGCCAGCAGTGGGGGGAGGGGGACCCAGTACTTC.

CDR3 region: CSVKEQGTRNYGYTF. As DNA, the CDR3 is TGCAGCGTCAAGGAGCAGGGCACCCGAAACTATGGCTACACCTTC. The V gene is TRBV29-1, the J gene TRBJ1-2; D is perhaps TRBD1 (5 bases). Germline lookup yields CDR1 SQVTM and CDR2 ANQGSEA. V lost 6 bases to trimming and J lost 2 bases, with 19 bases between them. CDR3 size: 15 residues.